This TCR beta chain was observed in a study of cytomegalovirus exposure and HLA in healthy donors. Study-level background: Ancestry clustering placed roughly four fifths of several hundred genotyped donors in the Caucasian-associated cluster.

The study ran its PCR with 60 Vbeta and 13 Jbeta primers. Per the authors' pipeline: Roughly 11 million shared chains were among approximately 87 million unique TCR beta chains counted in a later analysis. Only in-frame clones appear in the TCRdb table, and some are missing; sequencing was by immunoSEQ multiplex PCR. V and J calls and clone size are as listed in that table; D and trimming were resolved from the DNA. Counted here are about 140,000 clones, roughly three quarters occurring once; the ten biggest clones make up 1.6%. CDR1 is SNHLY, CDR2 FYNNEI, per germline. The CDR3 runs to 14 residues. Germline trimming cut 10 bases from V and 0 bases from J; bases unmatched to any gene: 5.

Sequencing was performed on PBMCs. The receptor's source is a woman in her twenties or thirties in good health and CMV-seronegative. The genes are TRBV2 and TRBJ2-3; 9 nucleotides align to TRBD1. CDR3 DNA sequence: TGTGCCAAACAGGGGGCCACTAGCACAGATACGCAGTATTTT. Amino acids: CAKQGATSTDTQYF.